Detailed here is one TCR beta chain. This clonotype was seen only a few times. Its antigen has not been determined. Base quality data are lacking; no much larger clone is found one base away. The treatment or condition label, as the study defines it: live attenuated yellow fever vaccine strain. PBMCs were isolated from peripheral blood using a standard Ficoll-Paque protocol. Dynabeads CD4 and CD8 positive selection kits were used to isolate CD4 and CD8 T-cell fractions. TriZol was used to extract RNA from bulk PBMCs, CD4 and CD8 fractions, and dextramer-positive and dextramer-negative fractions. The sequencer listed for this sample is Illumina NovaSeq 6000. Synthesis of TCR cDNA relied on 5'RACE template switching, a step that introduced a universal primer site along with unique molecular identifiers. Priming for cDNA synthesis came from both the TCR alpha and TCR beta constant segments. Two PCR steps were used to amplify libraries, with sample barcodes and sequencing adapters being added in the second step. Libraries were sequenced on Illumina HiSeq 2500 (2x100 bp) or NovaSeq (2x150 bp). Per the authors' processing: MIGEC was used to demultiplex reads and collapse the reads into UMI consensus sequences, and MiXCR was used for V(D)J alignment. Vaccine-responding clonotypes were identified with edgeR using replicate PBMC samples, with FDR below 0.01 and a log2 fold change above 5 up to day 15 being required. Each bulk clonotype received a CD4 or CD8 identity based on whether the sequenced CD4 or CD8 repertoire contained that clonotype at higher abundance. TCRdb cleaned the public reads at Q25 with fastp, built clones with MiXCR and kept in-frame beta chains. Every distinct CDR3 protein forms one entry, paired with its most common genes and DNA. TCRdb's processing, not the study's, gives the V and J calls here. The table for this sample lists 340,000 or so distinct CDR3 sequences; under 15% of them were counted only once. Of the sample, approximately 3.4% is held by the ten largest clones.

The entry originates in a study of T cells after yellow fever vaccination (dated by TCRdb to the late 2010s). Looking at the study overall: The SMART-Seq v4 Ultra Low Input RNA kit was used to prepare libraries from fractions with low cell numbers. Two healthy male donors, one aged 18 to 30 and one aged 30 to 40 years, were included in the cohort. Blood was drawn at multiple timepoints before and after primary and secondary immunization, with bulk PBMC replicates and cell subsets isolated. To track T-cell clones before and after primary and booster YFV17D yellow fever vaccination, bulk TCR alpha and beta repertoires were sequenced longitudinally. Overall study outcomes, separate from this receptor: Computational filtering was needed because FACS-sorted repertoires could contain abundant contaminating clonotypes from the bulk population. Because the study included only two donors, the extent to which the findings can be generalized is limited. A small share of clonotypes was detected in both CD4 and CD8 compartments, with the overlap likely arising from convergent recombination. After the booster, most of the clones that had expanded following primary vaccination were detected again (almost 98% of CD4 and around 88% of CD8), which suggests that memory was broadly maintained. Compared with the primary T-cell response, the secondary T-cell response was faster but weaker, reaching its peak on day 5 rather than on day 15.

The CDR3 measures 15 amino acids from cysteine to phenylalanine. Only the CDR3 part of the read is kept: 45 bases, read in frame from the first base. CDR1 LGHNA and CDR2 YSLEER were looked up in the germline V gene. V sheds 0 bases and J sheds 4 bases, leaving 11 bases between their ends. Sequences were derived from CD4+ T cells sorted from PBMCs, sampled 15 days after the yellow fever booster vaccination. The clonotype originates from a man between 18 and 35 years old who received the YFV17D yellow fever vaccine. The sequence links TRBV4-3 to TRBJ2-3; no D gene call is confident. CDR3 sequence: CASSQDMYLPDTQYF. The nucleotides read TGCGCCAGCAGCCAAGACATGTATCTTCCAGATACGCAGTATTTT.